The next 8 T cell receptor beta chains were all read from a single sample in a study of low-dose radiotherapy and immunotherapy resistance in tumors. Gene-specific TRAV and TRBV primers were used for first-strand cDNA, covering alpha and beta chains. A roughly 22-cycle PCR with a constant-region primer and V-primer adapter amplified TCRs. Via MiXCR, TCRdb re-called the reads, giving one row per CDR3 protein. The sample consists of tens of thousands of distinct CDR3 sequences, approximately 31% of them appearing once. Sample time point: before trial treatment. The specimen comprised PBMCs, sampled before treatment. These receptors came from a female donor with ovarian cancer.

Points on this clonotype: A much larger clone is a single base away; this may be a read error. The V call is TRBV23-1, the J call TRBJ2-5; 7 nucleotides line up with TRBD1. TRBV23-1 is given ORF status, its function remaining uncertain. There are 15 residues in the CDR3. V lost 5 bases and J lost 4; bases outside the gene matches: 10. Written as DNA, the CDR3 is TGCGCCAGCAGTTCCGGGACAGTGGTTCCAGAGACCCAGTACTTC. This translates into CASSSGTVVPETQYF.

The table lists this clonotype with many counts. The chain combines TRBV6-4 with TRBJ2-5, with D tentatively TRBD1 (6 bases). The CDR3 runs 14 residues. Deletions cut 2 bases from V and 4 bases from J, with 11 bases between. Germline V gene data show CDR1 as MRHNA and CDR2 as SNTAGT. Here the CDR3 DNA reads TGTGCCAGCAGTGACCGGGACACTCGAGAGACCCAGTACTTC. It is translated as CASSDRDTRETQYF.

This sequence joins TRBV7-2 and TRBJ2-6; no definite D call. Trimming shortened V by 3 bases and J by 2 bases, and 8 bases separated the two germline ends. Germline V gene data show CDR1 as SGHTA and CDR2 as FQGNSA. This CDR3 comprises 15 residues. The CDR3 nucleotides read TGTGCCAGCAGCTTCAACGATCCTGGGGCCAACGTCCTGACTTTC. It specifies CASSFNDPGANVLTF.

This clonotype showed up many times. This rearrangement joins TRBV23-1 to TRBJ2-1; a possible D gene is TRBD1 (6 bases). TRBV23-1 is given ORF status, its function remaining uncertain. V gave up 6 bases and J gave up 3 bases, with 24 bases separating them. This CDR3 has 18 amino acids. The CDR3 DNA reads as TGCGCCAGCAGAGACCCTAATTTGGACAGCCCCTTCTACAATGAGCAGTTCTTC. Its translation: CASRDPNLDSPFYNEQFF.

The gene calls are TRBV7-6 and TRBJ1-4; a weak D match, TRBD1 (5 bases). CDR3 length equals 13 residues. V shed 6 bases and J shed 5 bases, with 10 bases lying between them. Germline lookup yields CDR1 SGHVS and CDR2 FNYEAQ. The CDR3 nucleotides read TGTGCCAGCAGAGCGACAGACAATGAAAAACTGTTTTTT. Amino acid sequence: CASRATDNEKLFF. The whole variable domain, remainder taken from reference TRBV7-6 and TRBJ1-4, is GAGVSQSPRYKVTKRGQDVALRCDPISGHVSLYWYRQALGQGPEFLTYFNYEAQQDKSGLPNDRFSAERPEGSISTLTIQRTEQRDSAMYRCASRATDNEKLFFGSGTQLSVL.

This clonotype has ten or more counts. The chain links TRBV28 to TRBJ2-5, with 8 bases fitting TRBD2. CDR1 and CDR2 (germline): MDHEN, SYDVKM. Trimming at V came to 3 bases and at J to 1 base, leaving 4 bases not matched to a gene. The length of the CDR3 is 15 residues. CDR3 DNA sequence: TGTGCCAGCAGTTTGTTAGCGGGGACCCAAGAGACCCAGTACTTC. Protein: CASSLLAGTQETQYF.

This clonotype was seen ten or more times. J is TRBJ1-2 and V is TRBV6-2 or TRBV6-3; D is unclear. The CDR3 is 11 residues long. With 8 bases removed from V and 8 bases from J, the gap between germline ends came to 12 bases. Germline assignment: CDR1 MNHEY and CDR2 SVGEGT. DNA for the CDR3: TGTGCCAGCGGTGATCCCTCCGGCTACACCTTC. It specifies CASGDPSGYTF.

This clonotype was counted many times. V and J are TRBV6-2 or TRBV6-3 and TRBJ2-3; TRBD2 matches 9 bases. The CDR3 contains 15 residues. CDR1 is MNHEY and CDR2 is SVGEGT in the germline V gene. The junction had 9 bases not matched to a gene; V was cut back by 5 bases and J by 6 bases. Written as DNA, the CDR3 is TGTGCCAGCAGTGCCCCGGGACTAGCAACCGATACGCAGTATTTT. This codes for CASSAPGLATDTQYF.